The 12 T cell receptor beta chains presented below share a single source sample, sequenced in a study of PD-1 blockade in classical Hodgkin lymphoma. Each and every patient relapsed after autologous stem cell transplantation, and patients got differing brentuximab vedotin exposure. Some clones are missing from TCRdb's copy, which holds only in-frame ones; the method was immunoSEQ multiplex PCR. The repertoire consists of over 90,000 clones, with roughly nine tenths occurring once and the leading ten covering about 10%. The sequencing used peripheral blood mononuclear cells (PBMCs), collected before the second cycle of nivolumab. The receptors derive from a human donor with classical Hodgkin lymphoma.

This clone was recorded a few times. The V and J genes are TRBV28 and TRBJ2-7; the match to TRBD2 covers 9 bases. Unmatched junction bases numbered 9, after V lost 8 bases and J lost 7 bases. CDR1 and CDR2 (germline): MDHEN, SYDVKM. The CDR3 contains 13 residues. The CDR3 protein is CASARTSAREQYF. DNA of the CDR3: TGTGCCAGCGCAAGGACTAGCGCCCGGGAGCAGTACTTC.

The CDR3 sequence: CASSVGGELFF. The DNA for the CDR3 is TGTGCCAGCAGCGTAGGCGGGGAGCTGTTTTTT. The chain recombines TRBV9 with TRBJ2-2; no definite D call. V lost 0 bases and J lost 7, with 1 base in between. The CDR3 runs 11 residues. CDR1 and CDR2 (germline): SGDLS, YYNGEE.

V is TRBV6-6 and J is TRBJ2-5; D not certain. Germline V gives CDR1 MNHNY, CDR2 SVGAGI (reference sequence). Trimming took 2 bases from V and 5 from J, leaving 18 bases between them. This CDR3 has 16 residues. The CDR3, as DNA: TGTGCCAGCAGTTACACCGGGCAGGTTATTCGTGAGACCCAGTACTTC. The encoded protein is CASSYTGQVIRETQYF.

This rearrangement joins TRBV5-1 to TRBJ2-2, with D possibly TRBD2 on 7 matching bases. This CDR3 is built from 16 residues. CDR1 is SGHRS, CDR2 YFSETQ, per germline. Between the trimmed V and J ends, which lost 3 bases and 3 bases, there was a span of 15 bases. The CDR3 nucleotides read TGCGCCAGCAGCTGGGGGGCTAGCGGCTACACCGGGGAGCTGTTTTTT. Amino acid sequence: CASSWGASGYTGELFF.

The chain employs TRBV7-8 and TRBJ2-1; D perhaps matches TRBD2 (5 bases). The V end was cut by 6 bases, the J end by 1 base, with 13 bases between. In germline, CDR1 is SGHVS, CDR2 FQNEAQ. This CDR3 is 15 amino acids long. CDR3 nucleotide sequence: TGTGCCAGCAGTCCAGAGGGAGTTTCCTACAATGAGCAGTTCTTC. Amino acids: CASSPEGVSYNEQFF.

The chain has TRBV7-2 and TRBJ2-5, with 14 bases fitting TRBD2. The germline CDR1 and CDR2 sequences are SGHTA and FQGNSA. CDR3 size: 18 residues. Losses at the gene ends were 0 bases for V and 5 bases for J; bases not matched to a gene: 8. CDR3 in amino acids: CASSLARLAGGSVETQYF. CDR3 nucleotide sequence: TGTGCCAGCAGCTTAGCCCGACTAGCGGGAGGGAGTGTGGAGACCCAGTACTTC.

The chain couples TRBV19 to TRBJ2-1, with 10 bases identical to TRBD2. Per the germline V gene, CDR1 is LNHDA and CDR2 is SQIVND (reference sequence). The CDR3 is made up of 15 amino acids. Germline trimming cut 4 bases from V and 8 bases from J; bases unmatched to any gene: 8. The CDR3 DNA sequence: TGTGCCAGTAGTAACAGCGGGAGGGCCCTCGATGAGCAGTTCTTC. It encodes CASSNSGRALDEQFF.

The gene calls are TRBV6-6 and TRBJ2-1; 9 positions match TRBD2. Germline trimming cut 8 bases from V and 8 bases from J; bases unmatched to any gene: 16. The CDR3 consists of 16 residues. Per the germline V gene, CDR1 is MNHNY and CDR2 is SVGAGI (reference sequence). Here the CDR3 DNA reads TGTGCCAGCGGAAGGGGACTGACTAGCGGATGGGATGAGCAGTTCTTC. It yields the protein CASGRGLTSGWDEQFF.

The chain recombines TRBV11-2 with TRBJ2-7; TRBD1 matches at 8 bases. Germline V gene lookup returns CDR1 SGHAT and CDR2 FQNNGV. The junction had 7 bases not matched to a gene; V was cut back by 1 base and J by 2 bases. The CDR3 is 16 residues long. CDR3 protein: CASSLAGQVLTYEQYF. DNA of the CDR3: TGTGCCAGCAGCTTAGCGGGACAGGTTTTAACCTACGAGCAGTACTTC. Filled out from reference TRBV11-2 and TRBJ2-7, the complete variable domain reads EAGVAQSPRYKIIEKRQSVAFWCNPISGHATLYWYQQILGQGPKLLIQFQNNGVVDDSQLPKDRFSAERLKGVDSTLKIQPAKLEDSAVYLCASSLAGQVLTYEQYFGPGTRLTVT.

The chain couples TRBV10-3 to TRBJ2-1; D unclear. This CDR3 region has 12 residues. V was pared by 6 bases and J by 5 bases, with 8 bases between. Germline V gene sequence: CDR1 ENHRY, CDR2 SYGVKD. CDR3 amino acids: CAISGQDNEQFF. The CDR3 DNA reads TGTGCCATCAGCGGGCAAGACAATGAGCAGTTCTTC.

This chain uses TRBV1 with TRBJ2-5; the table assigns TRBD2, which was not confirmed against the DNA. TRBV1 is annotated as a pseudogene. The CDR3 is 14 residues long. CDR3: CTSSQDRGQETQYF. The DNA for the CDR3 is TGCACCAGCAGCCAAGATCGGGGCCAAGAGACCCAGTACTTC.

The table lists this clone with a few counts. The V gene is TRBV19, the J gene TRBJ1-5, with TRBD1 matching 7 bases. CDR1 LNHDA and CDR2 SQIVND come from the germline V gene (reference sequence). J gave up 4 bases and V 3 bases, and 6 bases lay outside the gene matches. There are 15 residues in the CDR3. For the CDR3, the DNA is TGTGCCAGTAGTATCTCGACAGGGTGGAATCAGCCCCAGCATTTT. As protein: CASSISTGWNQPQHF.